This note documents a single T cell receptor beta chain sequence. Antigen: not known. This entry belongs to a study of T cells in Graves' hyperthyroidism and ophthalmopathy. In germline, CDR1 is DFQATT, CDR2 SNEGSKA (reference sequence). This CDR3 is built from 13 residues. The investigators amplified TCR beta CDR3 regions from RNA transcripts. The HTBI set primed first-round TCR CDR3 RT-PCR. One entry per CDR3 protein, called by TCRdb with MiXCR from the multiplex PCR reads. The repertoire has approximately 620,000 distinct CDR3 sequences, around 16% of them found once; the top ten carry roughly 3.5%. Pregnant or lactating patients were excluded, as were those with uncontrolled infection or other autoimmune disease. Fresh peripheral blood, around 9.3 ml, was the source of the PBMCs. General observations from the study: Peripheral blood also featured most of the thyroid clonotypes expanded above 0.001. The model anticipated ophthalmopathy a median about six months pre-onset.

This clonotype originated in a woman aged 35 to 49 with Graves' ophthalmopathy. Sequenced sample: blood. This chain uses TRBV20-1 with TRBJ2-7; D ambiguous. CDR3 sequence: CSVRRTDTYEQYF. CDR3 sequence (DNA): TGCAGCGTCCGGAGAACCGATACCTACGAGCAGTACTTC.